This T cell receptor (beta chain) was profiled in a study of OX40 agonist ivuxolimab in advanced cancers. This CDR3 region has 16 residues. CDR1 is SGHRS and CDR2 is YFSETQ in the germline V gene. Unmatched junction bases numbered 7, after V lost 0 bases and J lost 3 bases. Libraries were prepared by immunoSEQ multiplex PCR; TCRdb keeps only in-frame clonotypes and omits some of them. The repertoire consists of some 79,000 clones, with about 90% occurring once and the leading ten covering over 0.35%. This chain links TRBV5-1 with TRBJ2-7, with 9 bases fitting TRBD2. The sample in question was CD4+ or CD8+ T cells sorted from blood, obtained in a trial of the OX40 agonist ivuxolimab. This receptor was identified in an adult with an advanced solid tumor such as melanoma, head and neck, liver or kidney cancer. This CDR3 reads CASSLVAGTSNYEQYF. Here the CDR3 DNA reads TGCGCCAGCAGCTTGGTGGCCGGGACTAGCAACTACGAGCAGTACTTC.